This TCR beta chain was recovered during a study of blood T cell repertoires in COVID-19 (dated by TCRdb to 2020 to 2021). About the investigation overall: Samples covering the acute and convalescent phases of COVID-19 were provided by collaborators in the United States, Italy and Spain. The material from the prospective study consisted of cDNA or gDNA derived from T cells, B-cell-depleted T cells, or PBMCs. Subjects who had been exposed to COVID-19, were actively infected with it, or had recovered from it provided the deeply sampled blood TCRbeta repertoires that made up the dataset. The repertoires were released in a freely available public database meant as a resource for research on the immune response to SARS-CoV-2. Samples were obtained from the ongoing ImmuneRACE study (first 160 participants) and from 1,200 or so subjects provided by 6 global collaborators. Nearly every sample came with metadata listing a de-identified subject ID, COVID-19 status, age in years and sex. Where available, HLA class I and class II types were obtained from metadata supplied by the sample provider rather than from assay-based typing.

Trimming leaves V shorter by 2 bases and J shorter by 5 bases, with the junction holding 0 bases beyond the gene matches. The CDR3 spans 14 residues, from the cysteine through the phenylalanine. Only the CDR3 DNA stays, 42 bases, in frame from base 1. CDR1 ENHRY and CDR2 SYGVKD are derived from the germline V gene. What the research found in general, with its limitations: How much clinical and demographic metadata was included differed by source and by participant, and the metadata was provided uncurated.

Participants in the prospective study were aged about 18 to 100 years, lived in some 24 United States geographic areas, and enrolled through a virtual design. In the prospective study, cohorts were assigned on the basis of participant-reported clinical history obtained from a screening survey and a study questionnaire. A participant counted as exposed if, within 2 weeks of entering the study, that participant had been in contact with someone who had a PCR-confirmed or clinician-diagnosed COVID-19 case. In the prospective study, mobile phlebotomists collected whole blood, serum and a nasopharyngeal or oropharyngeal swab from each participant. Participants in the prospective study had the option to provide additional blood draws and questionnaires over a roughly 2-month period. Before DNA extraction, blood samples from the prospective study were shipped at room temperature or frozen. TCRbeta CDR3 regions were amplified from genomic DNA using the immunoSEQ Assay, a bias-controlled multiplex PCR. The authors processed their data as follows. Within the assay, amplification of reference gene primers was used to estimate how many nucleated cells each sample contained. To quantify the absolute abundance of each unique TCRbeta CDR3 rearrangement, sequence reads were collapsed and filtered. For each sample, productive Simpson clonality was calculated as the square root of Simpson's diversity index across productive rearrangements. Entries here come from immuneACCESS through TCRdb and include only in-frame sequences with V and J called. Some clones fail to appear in such tables; in the studies checked, an unresolved V gene covers under half of the shortfall, and the cause of the remainder is unknown. The V and J calls and the clone size are those of that table, but D and trimming were determined from the DNA. The sample table shows hundreds of thousands of clones, and approximately 90% are seen once. The ten largest account for over 0.75% of the sample.

Details on this clone: Its antigen remains undetermined. No clone much larger than this one lies a single base away; base qualities are absent.

The receptor was isolated from a middle-aged man who had been exposed to COVID-19. The sample taken for sequencing was PBMCs or T cells enriched from blood (not recorded which). The chain is assembled from TRBV10-3 and TRBJ1-6, with 7 bases matching TRBD1. CDR3 protein: CAISEGQDNSPLHF. The bases read TGTGCCATCAGTGAGGGACAGGATAATTCACCCCTCCACTTT.